This TCR beta chain was obtained from a study of T cell responses to AZD1222 COVID-19 vaccine. General study results and limits: Clonal diversity was possibly underestimated; the donors were predominantly white British and more often female. Spike was spanned by vaccine-associated CD4 TCRs, which were dominant at 160-218 and 743-854. Targeting of unmutated variant regions was reportedly seen in nearly half of spike-specific TCRs. Spike-specific TCR breadth rose after two AZD1222 doses, and depth rose as well.

As for this clone: Its antigen is unidentified.

Sequencing was performed with immunoSEQ multiplex PCR; in TCRdb, only in-frame clones are kept and a portion is missing. The table lists 150,000 to 200,000 clones, under 95% of them singletons. The CDR3 has 15 amino acids. Trimming took 5 bases from V and 3 from J; bases not matched to a gene: 8. Germline V lookup: CDR1 SEHNR, CDR2 FQNEAQ (reference sequence). The starting material was peripheral blood, obtained 28 days after the second AZD1222 dose. The receptor was isolated from an adult who received the AZD1222 COVID-19 vaccine. The V gene is TRBV7-9, the J gene TRBJ2-5; TRBD2 matches 8 bases. The DNA of the CDR3 is TGTGCCAGCAGCCCGATAGCGGGGCCAAAAGAGACCCAGTACTTC. It is translated as CASSPIAGPKETQYF.